A single sample is the source of the 4 T cell receptor beta chains below, sequenced in a study of Graves' ophthalmopathy and Graves' hyperthyroidism. As the template, RNA transcripts were used to amplify TCR beta CDR3 regions. After a first-round RT-PCR with HTBI primers, a second-round multiplex PCR was run. TCRdb independently ran MiXCR on the multiplex PCR reads; one entry per CDR3 protein. This table has hundreds of thousands of distinct CDR3 sequences, around 20% appearing once. The sequenced sample consisted of peripheral blood. The source of these receptors is a young woman with stable Graves' hyperthyroidism.

This clonotype was detected many times. J is TRBJ2-5 and V is TRBV6-6; 12 bases line up with TRBD2. The CDR3 sequence is 15 residues long. Trimming cost V 2 bases and J 5 bases; bases outside gene matches: 3. Germline CDR1 and CDR2: MNHNY and SVGAGI (reference sequence). The DNA of the CDR3 is TGTGCCAGCAGTTACACTAGCGGGAGGAGTGAGACCCAGTACTTC. Its translation is CASSYTSGRSETQYF.

This clonotype appeared many times. V gene TRBV25-1 combines with J gene TRBJ2-7, with TRBD2 matching over 7 bases. The V and J ends lost 4 bases and 0 bases, in that order; junction bases with no gene match: 6. Germline V lookup: CDR1 MGHDK, CDR2 SYGVNS. CDR3 length equals 15 residues. In nucleotides, the CDR3 is TGTGCCAGCAGTGTACGGCGGGGGAGCTCCTACGAGCAGTACTTC. It encodes CASSVRRGSSYEQYF.

This clonotype was seen at least ten times. V usage is TRBV20-1 and J usage is TRBJ2-7; TRBD2 matches at 12 bases. The germline V gene encodes CDR1 DFQATT and CDR2 SNEGSKA (reference sequence). CDR3 length equals 18 residues. The trim removed 0 bases at V and 4 bases at J, leaving 13 bases unmatched. The chain's CDR3 is CSARDPPSGRARPYEQYF. CDR3 coding DNA: TGCAGTGCTAGAGATCCCCCTAGCGGGAGGGCCCGCCCATACGAGCAGTACTTC.

This clonotype was seen only a few times. This chain joins TRBV30 and TRBJ1-1; the D gene is possibly TRBD1 (5 bases). Trimming stripped 1 base from V and 0 bases from J, with 12 bases between. The CDR3 consists of 15 residues. Per the germline V gene, CDR1 is GTSNPN and CDR2 is SVGIG (reference sequence). The CDR3 sequence is CAWSEGRGVNTEAFF. As DNA, the CDR3 is TGTGCCTGGAGTGAGGGGCGGGGTGTGAACACTGAAGCTTTCTTT.